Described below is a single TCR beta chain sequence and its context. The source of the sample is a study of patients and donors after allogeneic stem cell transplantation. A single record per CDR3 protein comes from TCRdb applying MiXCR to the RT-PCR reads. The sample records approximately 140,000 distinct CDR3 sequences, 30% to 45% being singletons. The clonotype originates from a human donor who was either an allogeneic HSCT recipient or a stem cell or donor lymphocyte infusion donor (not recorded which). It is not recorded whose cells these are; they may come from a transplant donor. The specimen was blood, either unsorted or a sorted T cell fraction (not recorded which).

The CDR3 DNA is TGCAGTGCTCCCCGGACTAGGGGGAACACCGGGGAGCTGTTTTTT. As protein: CSAPRTRGNTGELFF. The chain employs TRBV20-1 and TRBJ2-2, with TRBD2 identical over 7 bases. This CDR3 contains 15 residues. V lost 5 bases and J lost 1; bases outside the gene matches: 7. Germline-derived CDR1 and CDR2 are DFQATT and SNEGSKA (reference sequence).